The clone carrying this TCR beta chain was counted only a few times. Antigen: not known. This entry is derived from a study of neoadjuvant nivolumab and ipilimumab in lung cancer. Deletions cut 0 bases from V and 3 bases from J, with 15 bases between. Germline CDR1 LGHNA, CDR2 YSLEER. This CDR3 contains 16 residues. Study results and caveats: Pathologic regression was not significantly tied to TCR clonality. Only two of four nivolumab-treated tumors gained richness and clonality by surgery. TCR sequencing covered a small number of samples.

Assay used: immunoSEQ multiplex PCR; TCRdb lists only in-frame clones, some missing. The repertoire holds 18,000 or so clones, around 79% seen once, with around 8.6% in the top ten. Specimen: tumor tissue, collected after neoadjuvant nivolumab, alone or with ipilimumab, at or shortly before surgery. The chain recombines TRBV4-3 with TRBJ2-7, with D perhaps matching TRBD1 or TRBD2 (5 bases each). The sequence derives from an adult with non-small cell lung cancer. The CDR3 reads CASSQEWQGPYYEQYF. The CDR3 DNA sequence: TGCGCCAGCAGCCAAGAATGGCAGGGACCCTACTACGAGCAGTACTTC.